The T cell receptor (beta chain) under discussion was sequenced for a study of cytomegalovirus exposure and HLA in healthy donors. About this clone itself: The antigen is undetermined.

Study-wide findings and caveats: In vitro work confirmed that a few CMV-associated chains recognize CMV antigens.

This CDR3 is 15 amino acids long. V was clipped by 6 bases and J by 2 bases; unmatched bases: 7. Looked up from germline, CDR1 is WSHSY and CDR2 is SAAADI. The study ran its PCR with 60 Vbeta and 13 Jbeta primers. This table comes from immunoSEQ multiplex PCR, and its TCRdb copy is limited to in-frame clones, with some not included. The table includes about 160,000 clones, 80% to 85% detected once. V gene TRBV10-2 combines with J gene TRBJ2-1; 7 bases line up with TRBD2. The receptor's source is a woman under 30 in good health and CMV-seronegative. Sequencing was done on a sample of PBMCs. In DNA, the CDR3 is TGCGCCAGCAGCACCCTAGCGGCCCCCTACAATGAGCAGTTCTTC. Protein sequence: CASSTLAAPYNEQFF.